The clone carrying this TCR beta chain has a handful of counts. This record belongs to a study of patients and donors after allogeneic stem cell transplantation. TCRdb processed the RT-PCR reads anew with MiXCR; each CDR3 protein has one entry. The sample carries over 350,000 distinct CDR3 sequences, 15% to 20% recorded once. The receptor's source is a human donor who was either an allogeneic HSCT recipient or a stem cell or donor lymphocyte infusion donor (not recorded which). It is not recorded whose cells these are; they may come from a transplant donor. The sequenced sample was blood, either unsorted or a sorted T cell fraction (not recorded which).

The CDR3 reads CASSQDSTQYF. For the CDR3, the DNA is TGCGCCAGCAGCCAAGATAGTACGCAGTATTTT. The chain couples TRBV4-1 to TRBJ2-3; D gene uncertain. Between the trimmed V and J ends, which lost 0 bases and 8 bases, there was a span of 3 bases. Germline V gene data show CDR1 as MGHRA and CDR2 as YSYEKL. This CDR3 spans 11 amino acids.